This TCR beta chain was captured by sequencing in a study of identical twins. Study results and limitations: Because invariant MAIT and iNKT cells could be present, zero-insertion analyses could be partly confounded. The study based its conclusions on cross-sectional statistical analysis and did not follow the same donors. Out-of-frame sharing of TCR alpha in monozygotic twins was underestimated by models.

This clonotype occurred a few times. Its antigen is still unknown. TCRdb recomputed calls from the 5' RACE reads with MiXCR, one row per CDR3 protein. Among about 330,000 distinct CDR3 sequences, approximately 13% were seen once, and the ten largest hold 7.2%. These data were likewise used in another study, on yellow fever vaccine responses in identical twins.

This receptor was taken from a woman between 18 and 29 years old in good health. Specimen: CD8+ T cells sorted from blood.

The CDR3: CASTPGVYNEQFF. Here the CDR3 DNA reads TGTGCCAGCACCCCGGGGGTCTACAATGAGCAGTTCTTC. The genes are TRBV7-6 and TRBJ2-1; D is possibly TRBD2 (6 bases). The CDR3 consists of 13 residues. Germline V gene sequence: CDR1 SGHVS, CDR2 FNYEAQ. The germline V and J ends were trimmed by 7 bases and 3 bases, with 10 bases remaining between them.